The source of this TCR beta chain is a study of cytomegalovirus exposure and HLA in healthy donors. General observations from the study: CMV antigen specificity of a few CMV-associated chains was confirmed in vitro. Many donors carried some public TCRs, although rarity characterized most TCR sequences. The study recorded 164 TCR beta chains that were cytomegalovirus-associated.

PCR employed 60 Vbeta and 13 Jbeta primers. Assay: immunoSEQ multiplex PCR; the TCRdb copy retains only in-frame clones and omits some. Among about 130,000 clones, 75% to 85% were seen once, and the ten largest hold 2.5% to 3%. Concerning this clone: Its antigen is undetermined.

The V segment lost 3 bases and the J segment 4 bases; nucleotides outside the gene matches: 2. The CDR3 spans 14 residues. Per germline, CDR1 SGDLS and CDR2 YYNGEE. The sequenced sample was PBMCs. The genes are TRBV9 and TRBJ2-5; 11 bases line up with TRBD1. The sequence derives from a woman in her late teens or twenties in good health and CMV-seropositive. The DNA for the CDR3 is TGTGCCAGCAGCGGGACAGGGGGCGCAGAGACCCAGTACTTC. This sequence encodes CASSGTGGAETQYF. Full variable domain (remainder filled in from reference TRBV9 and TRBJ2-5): DSGVTQTPKHLITATGQRVTLRCSPRSGDLSVYWYQQSLDQGLQFLIQYYNGEERAKGNILERFSAQQFPDLHSELNLSSLELGDSALYFCASSGTGGAETQYFGPGTRLLVL.